A selection of T cell receptor beta chains follows, all from one sample in a study of T cell responses to AZD1222 COVID-19 vaccine. Using immunoSEQ multiplex PCR, the repertoire was profiled, and TCRdb retains in-frame clones only, with some absent. The repertoire consists of approximately 190,000 clones, with approximately 91% occurring once and the leading ten covering over 0.75%. The sequences come from peripheral blood, collected on day 0 of AZD1222 vaccination. The receptor source for this set is an adult in good health. CDR3s include the opening cysteine and the closing phenylalanine or tryptophan. Each record gives: D gene, J gene, clone size, V gene, CDR3 protein, CDR3 DNA. A D gene is named only where the DNA matches it firmly. The size of a clone is reported for some rows only, either as once, few or many, or as a class for expanded clones.

TRBD1,TRBJ1-6,-,TRBV19,CASSVPGGNSPLHF,TGTGCCAGTAGTGTTCCAGGGGGTAATTCACCCCTCCACTTT
-,TRBJ1-1,-,TRBV5-1,CASSLTENTEAFF,TGCGCCAGCAGCTTGACTGAGAACACTGAAGCTTTCTTT
TRBD1,TRBJ1-2,-,TRBV6-1,CASSEAGQGYGYTF,TGTGCCAGCAGTGAAGCTGGACAGGGCTATGGCTACACCTTC
-,TRBJ1-2,-,TRBV4-3,CASSQDMGERGGYTF,TGCGCCAGCAGCCAAGATATGGGGGAAAGGGGTGGCTACACCTTC
-,TRBJ1-6,-,TRBV4-3,CASSQGWGQSNSPLHF,TGCGCCAGCAGCCAAGGTTGGGGGCAGTCTAATTCACCCCTCCACTTT
-,TRBJ1-6,few,TRBV15,CATRGPGVGSPLHF,TGTGCCACCCGGGGACCAGGTGTGGGGTCACCCCTCCACTTT
-,TRBJ2-2,-,TRBV7-3,CASSLLRGLNTGELFF,TGTGCCAGCAGCTTGTTGCGGGGGCTTAACACCGGGGAGCTGTTTTTT
-,TRBJ2-3,-,TRBV9,CASSAGVSAQYF,TGTGCCAGCAGCGCTGGGGTTTCGGCGCAGTATTTT
-,TRBJ1-2,-,TRBV6-5,CASTKPGESYGYTF,TGTGCCAGCACCAAGCCGGGAGAGAGCTATGGCTACACCTTC
-,TRBJ2-7,-,TRBV6-5,CASSPGTAIDEQYF,TGTGCCAGCAGTCCCGGGACCGCTATCGACGAGCAGTACTTC
-,TRBJ1-5,-,TRBV4-3,CASSQDGHSNQPQHF,TGCGCCAGCAGCCAAGATGGCCATAGCAATCAGCCCCAGCATTTT
-,TRBJ1-3,-,TRBV7-2,CASSLGVAGLSGNTIYF,TGTGCCAGCAGCTTAGGGGTTGCGGGGCTCTCTGGAAACACCATATATTTT
-,TRBJ1-4,-,TRBV2,CASRALGEKLFF,TGTGCCAGCAGGGCCCTGGGGGAAAAACTGTTTTTT
-,TRBJ2-7,-,TRBV3-1/TRBV3-2,CASSQERDYEQYF,TGTGCCAGCAGCCAAGAGAGGGACTACGAGCAGTACTTC
-,TRBJ2-7,-,TRBV11-1,CASSLAPVDTSYEQYF,TGTGCCAGCAGCTTAGCTCCAGTCGATACTTCCTACGAGCAGTACTTC
TRBD2,TRBJ2-1,-,TRBV7-9,CASRSGARSGSSYNEQFF,TGTGCCAGCAGATCTGGGGCCCGTAGCGGGAGCTCCTACAATGAGCAGTTCTTC
-,TRBJ2-7,once,TRBV27,CASSLGGTPYEQYF,TGTGCCAGCAGTTTAGGCGGGACCCCCTACGAGCAGTACTTC
-,TRBJ2-7,-,TRBV27,CASSSPGRPSSYEQYF,TGTGCCAGCAGTTCTCCGGGCAGGCCGAGCTCCTACGAGCAGTACTTC
TRBD2,TRBJ2-1,-,TRBV12-5,CASGFYRGGRDEQFF,TGTGCTAGTGGTTTCTACCGGGGAGGGAGGGATGAGCAGTTCTTC
-,TRBJ1-1,-,TRBV19,CATSQGLRNTEAFF,TGTGCCACCTCCCAGGGACTCCGGAACACTGAAGCTTTCTTT
-,TRBJ2-1,-,TRBV7-9,CASSFPGPSYNEQFF,TGTGCCAGCAGCTTTCCGGGGCCCTCCTACAATGAGCAGTTCTTC
TRBD2,TRBJ2-7,-,TRBV7-9,CASSSGTDQRDPREQYF,TGTGCCAGCAGCTCGGGGACCGACCAGCGGGATCCGAGGGAGCAGTACTTC
TRBD1,TRBJ1-3,-,TRBV29-1,CSVEGTGRNTIYF,TGCAGCGTTGAAGGGACAGGGAGAAACACCATATATTTT
TRBD2,TRBJ2-2,few,TRBV5-1,CASSLVLTAGDTGELFF,TGCGCCAGCAGCTTGGTCTTAACAGCGGGGGACACCGGGGAGCTGTTTTTT
-,TRBJ2-7,-,TRBV7-8,CASSISLFGREQYF,TGTGCCAGCAGCATATCCCTCTTTGGTCGCGAGCAGTACTTC
TRBD1,TRBJ1-1,-,TRBV6-1,CASSERTGSEAFF,TGTGCCAGCAGTGAAAGGACAGGGTCTGAAGCTTTCTTT
TRBD2,TRBJ2-3,-,TRBV3-1/TRBV3-2,CASSQGPSGGADTQYF,TGTGCCAGCAGCCAAGGCCCTAGCGGGGGGGCAGATACGCAGTATTTT
-,TRBJ2-2,-,TRBV19,CASSIVATNTGELFF,TGTGCCAGTAGTATAGTCGCCACGAACACCGGGGAGCTGTTTTTT
TRBD1,TRBJ2-2,-,TRBV9,CASSETTGANTGELFF,TGTGCCAGCAGCGAGACGACAGGGGCGAACACCGGGGAGCTGTTTTTT
-,TRBJ2-7,once,TRBV28,CASSLSGQTYEQYF,TGTGCCAGCAGTTTAAGCGGACAGACCTACGAGCAGTACTTC
-,TRBJ1-1,once,TRBV6-5,CASQAKWGTEAFF,TGTGCCAGCCAAGCCAAGTGGGGCACTGAAGCTTTCTTT
-,TRBJ2-5,-,TRBV18,CASSRNRASEETQYF,TGTGCCAGCTCTAGGAATCGGGCTAGCGAAGAGACCCAGTACTTC
-,TRBJ1-3,-,TRBV11-2,CASSLKPYSGNTIYF,TGTGCCAGCAGCTTAAAGCCGTACTCTGGAAACACCATATATTTT
TRBD1,TRBJ2-7,once,TRBV6-5,CASSYSDRGPPYEQYF,TGTGCCAGCAGTTATTCAGACAGGGGCCCCCCCTACGAGCAGTACTTC
-,TRBJ1-1,-,TRBV3-1/TRBV3-2,CASSQGTGGTTEAFF,TGTGCCAGCAGCCAAGGGACCGGGGGGACCACTGAAGCTTTCTTT
TRBD2,TRBJ2-3,-,TRBV25-1,CASLGLAGGLDTQYF,TGTGCCAGCCTCGGACTAGCGGGAGGTCTCGATACGCAGTATTTT
-,TRBJ2-7,-,TRBV20-1,CSADRVDEQYF,TGCAGTGCTGACAGAGTGGACGAGCAGTACTTC
-,TRBJ2-1,-,TRBV6-4,CASSARGRPGGSYNEQFF,TGTGCCAGCAGTGCCAGAGGACGACCCGGGGGCTCCTACAATGAGCAGTTCTTC
-,TRBJ1-4,-,TRBV5-4,CASSRFTGPELFF,TGTGCCAGCAGCCGCTTTACCGGGCCCGAACTGTTTTTT
-,TRBJ2-5,-,TRBV7-3,CASSLSVEETQYF,TGTGCCAGCAGCTTATCGGTTGAGGAGACCCAGTACTTC
-,TRBJ2-3,-,TRBV24-1,CATSERRGRQGDTQYF,TGTGCCACCAGTGAACGGAGGGGAAGGCAGGGAGATACGCAGTATTTT
TRBD1,TRBJ1-4,-,TRBV7-6,CASSLAGLRQGGLNEKLFF,TGTGCCAGCAGCTTAGCAGGGCTACGTCAAGGGGGCCTTAATGAAAAACTGTTTTTT
-,TRBJ1-5,-,TRBV27,CASSLSAESSNQPQHF,TGTGCCAGCAGTTTATCTGCCGAGAGTAGCAATCAGCCCCAGCATTTT
TRBD1,TRBJ2-3,-,TRBV7-8,CASSLSPGTGFSDTQYF,TGTGCCAGCAGCTTATCACCCGGGACAGGGTTCTCAGATACGCAGTATTTT
-,TRBJ1-4,-,TRBV5-8,CASSSRAGSEKLFF,TGTGCCAGCAGCTCCCGGGCAGGGAGCGAAAAACTGTTTTTT
TRBD2,TRBJ2-7,once,TRBV5-1,CASSLELAGSYEQYF,TGCGCCAGCAGCTTGGAACTAGCGGGCTCCTACGAGCAGTACTTC
TRBD1,TRBJ1-2,-,TRBV11-2,CASSLGEGQGMGGYTF,TGTGCCAGCAGCTTGGGCGAAGGACAGGGAATGGGTGGCTACACCTTC
-,TRBJ1-6,-,TRBV12-3/TRBV12-4,CASSGSGVLPLHF,TGTGCCAGCTCAGGGTCAGGGGTTCTTCCCCTCCACTTT
-,TRBJ2-7,-,TRBV19,CASSIRGEGLIWEQYF,TGTGCCAGTAGTATAAGGGGCGAGGGACTTATTTGGGAGCAGTACTTC
-,TRBJ2-7,-,TRBV6-5,CASSSGEGYEQYF,TGTGCCAGCAGCTCAGGGGAAGGGTACGAGCAGTACTTC